The next 9 T cell receptor beta chains were all read from a single sample in a study of T cell clonality in common variable immunodeficiency. Profiled with immunoSEQ multiplex PCR; TCRdb holds only in-frame clones, not every one. This sample has some 54,000 clones, each found more than once. Source material: peripheral blood mononuclear cells. The receptors were sampled from a person aged 18 to 75 in good health.

This clone has a count of ten or more. The CDR3 goes on 3 residues after the read ends, and that part is filled in from the germline J gene. This rearrangement joins TRBV29-1 to TRBJ1-2; 11 bases match TRBD1. V gave up 6 bases and J gave up 5 bases; unmatched junction bases: 14. In germline, CDR1 is SQVTM, CDR2 ANQGSEA. This CDR3 has 16 residues. The CDR3 spells CSVQDGQGAGRYGYTF. The CDR3 DNA, read in part, is TGCAGCGTCCAAGACGGACAGGGGGCTGGCCGATATGGC. The entire variable domain, with the rest obtained from reference TRBV29-1 and TRBJ1-2, is as follows: SAVISQKPSRDICQRGTSLTIQCQVDSQVTMMFWYRQQPGQSLTLIATANQGSEATYESGFVIDKFPISRPNLTFSTLTVSNMSPEDSSIYLCSVQDGQGAGRYGYTFGSGTRLTVV.

The table lists this clone with many counts. The read gets to within 3 residues of the CDR3 end, and the germline J gene fills in the rest. This chain connects TRBV29-1 to TRBJ1-4; D ambiguous. This CDR3 has 16 residues. Germline CDR1 is SQVTM and CDR2 is ANQGSEA. V was clipped by 4 bases and J by 5 bases, with 20 bases between them. This chain's CDR3 is CSVVVDGWATNEKLFF. CDR3 bases read: TGCAGCGTTGTCGTTGATGGTTGGGCCACCAATGAAAAA.

This clone was counted at least ten times. The CDR3 end lies 3 residues beyond the end of the read and is filled in from the germline J gene. This chain connects TRBV7-9 to TRBJ2-5; no clear D. With 5 bases removed from V and 1 base from J, the gap between germline ends came to 11 bases. This CDR3 comprises 14 residues. CDR1 and CDR2 from the germline V gene are SEHNR and FQNEAQ (reference sequence). The CDR3 protein is CASSVRKPQETQYF. Incomplete CDR3 DNA: TGTGCCAGCAGCGTGCGGAAACCCCAAGAGACC.

This clone was observed a few times. The sequence runs out 3 residues before the end of the CDR3; the remainder is reconstructed from the germline J gene. The V gene is TRBV6-4, the J gene TRBJ2-5; D possibly corresponds to TRBD1 (6 bases). Trimming took 5 bases from V and 5 from J, leaving 12 bases between them. CDR1 is MRHNA and CDR2 is SNTAGT in the germline V gene. The CDR3 has 13 residues. CDR3 loop: CASSPDTGETQYF. The covered CDR3 bases are TGTGCCAGCAGTCCAGACACAGGGGAGACC.

This clone has at least ten counts. The CDR3 spells CASRKPRQFNTEAFF. The CDR3 bases that were read are TGTGCCAGCAGAAAGCCTCGACAGTTTAACACTGAA. The chain carries TRBV28 and TRBJ1-1; a possible D gene is TRBD1 (5 bases). The read finishes 3 residues shy of the CDR3 end, and the germline J gene is used to complete it. CDR3 size: 15 residues. The germline CDR1 and CDR2 sequences are MDHEN and SYDVKM. The germline V and J ends were trimmed by 6 bases and 2 bases, with 16 bases remaining between them. The full variable domain, rest sourced from reference TRBV28 and TRBJ1-1, is DVKVTQSSRYLVKRTGEKVFLECVQDMDHENMFWYRQDPGLGLRLIYFSYDVKMKEKGDIPEGYSVSREKKERFSLILESASTNQTSMYLCASRKPRQFNTEAFFGQGTRLTVV.

This clone was counted many times. The junction departs from the called germline gene at one end, perhaps through a read error. The CDR3 extends 3 residues past the end of the read, so its final part is completed from the germline J gene. The chain joins TRBV7-7 to TRBJ2-7; 11 bases line up with TRBD1. Per the germline V gene, CDR1 is SSHAT and CDR2 is FNYEAQ (reference sequence). The length of the CDR3 is 14 residues. The part of the CDR3 DNA that was read is TGTGCTAGCAGCCCCGGGACAGGGGGTTACGAG. It yields the protein CASSPGTGGYE. The CDR3, in full, reads CASSPGTGGYEQYF.

This clone was counted only a few times. The observed sequence ends 3 residues before the CDR3 terminus, with the missing tail filled in from the germline J gene. This chain connects TRBV6-4 to TRBJ2-3; 7 bases match TRBD2. CDR1 MRHNA and CDR2 SNTAGT come from the germline V gene. V dropped 0 bases and J dropped 7; count of bases not matched to a gene: 13. The CDR3 contains 17 residues. CDR3 DNA (partial): TGTGCCAGCAGTGACTCAGCATCTAGCGGAAGCACCAATACG. It codes for CASSDSASSGSTNT. The entire CDR3 protein reads CASSDSASSGSTNTQYF.

This clone has ten or more counts. With the read ending 3 residues before the CDR3 end, the germline J gene is used to fill in that end. The rearrangement links TRBV18 to TRBJ2-3; the match to TRBD2 covers 13 bases. V shed 4 bases, J shed 2 bases, and the junction held 9 bases outside the gene matches. This CDR3 has 18 residues. Germline CDR1 KGHSH, CDR2 LQKENI. The covered CDR3 bases are TGTGCCAGCTCACTAAACCAAGGGACTAGCGGGAACACAGATACG. Protein: CASSLNQGTSGNTDT. The entire CDR3 protein is CASSLNQGTSGNTDTQYF.

This clone has at least ten counts. The read stops 3 residues short of the end of the CDR3; the missing end is completed from the germline J gene. This sequence joins TRBV20-1 and TRBJ2-2, with a possible D match to TRBD2 (7 bases). The CDR3 sequence is 15 residues long. Germline CDR1 reads DFQATT; CDR2 reads SNEGSKA (reference sequence). Trimming took off 6 bases at V and 5 bases at J, with 19 bases between the two ends. CDR3 bases read: TGCAGTGCCGGGGGGCGTCAGGGGTTAACCGGGGAG. It encodes CSAGGRQGLTGE. The whole CDR3 protein reads CSAGGRQGLTGELFF.